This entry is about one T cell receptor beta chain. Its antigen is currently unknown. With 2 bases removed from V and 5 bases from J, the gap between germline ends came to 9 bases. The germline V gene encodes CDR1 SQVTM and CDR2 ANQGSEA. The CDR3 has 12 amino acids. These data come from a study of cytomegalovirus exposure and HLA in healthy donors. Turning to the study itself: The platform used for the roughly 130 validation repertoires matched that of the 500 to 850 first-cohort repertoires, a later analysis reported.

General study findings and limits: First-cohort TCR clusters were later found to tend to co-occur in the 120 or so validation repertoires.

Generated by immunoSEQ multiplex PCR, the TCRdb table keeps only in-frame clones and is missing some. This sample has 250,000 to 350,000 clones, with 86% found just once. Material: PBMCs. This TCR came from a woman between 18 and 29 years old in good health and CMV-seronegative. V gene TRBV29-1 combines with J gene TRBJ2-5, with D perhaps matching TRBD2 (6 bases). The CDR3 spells CSVEWGDETQYF. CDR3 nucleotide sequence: TGCAGCGTTGAATGGGGGGACGAGACCCAGTACTTC.